Below, 27 T cell receptor beta chains from the same sample are listed, as sequenced in a study of OX40 agonist ivuxolimab in advanced cancers. Libraries were constructed by the immunoSEQ multiplex PCR assay. Held by TCRdb, this immuneACCESS table contains in-frame sequences only and omits some clones. Under half of the omission traces to an unresolved V gene where checked; the cause of the rest is unknown. Counted in this sample were approximately 58,000 clones; about nine tenths of them appeared once. The ten top clones hold less than 0.85% of the sample. The starting material was CD4+ or CD8+ T cells sorted from blood, obtained in a trial of the OX40 agonist ivuxolimab. These receptors were obtained from an adult with an advanced solid tumor such as melanoma, head and neck, liver or kidney cancer.

The chain is built from TRBV28 and TRBJ1-5, with D possibly TRBD1 on 5 matching bases. Trimming left V 3 bases short and J 0 bases short, with 15 bases between. The CDR3 totals 17 residues. Germline values: CDR1 MDHEN, CDR2 SYDVKM. CDR3 protein: CASSLLTPGLSNQPQHF. CDR3 nucleotides: TGTGCCAGCAGTTTGCTAACCCCAGGGCTTAGCAATCAGCCCCAGCATTTT.

The rearrangement uses TRBV27 and TRBJ1-2; no reliable D call. Germline V gives CDR1 MNHEY, CDR2 SMNVEV (reference sequence). The V and J ends lost 5 bases and 2 bases respectively, with 21 bases between them. CDR3 length: 17 residues. Here the CDR3 reads CASSLDGISAYNYGYTF. The CDR3 DNA follows: TGTGCCAGCAGTCTAGATGGCATATCCGCCTACAACTATGGCTACACCTTC.

The V gene is TRBV10-3, the J gene TRBJ1-2; possible D gene TRBD1, 5 bases. CDR1 ENHRY and CDR2 SYGVKD come from the germline V gene. This CDR3 has 14 amino acids. V lost 7 bases, J lost 1 base, and 13 bases lay in between. CDR3 DNA sequence: TGTGCCATCACCAATACGGGGCTTAACTATGGCTACACCTTC. As protein: CAITNTGLNYGYTF.

The chain uses TRBV5-4 and TRBJ2-1; possibly TRBD1 or TRBD2 for D (5 bases each). This CDR3 is 16 amino acids long. The V and J ends lost 2 bases and 10 bases respectively, with 22 bases between them. The germline V gene has CDR1 SGHNT and CDR2 YYREEE (reference sequence). The CDR3 is CASSFDTGTPFLEQFF. CDR3 nucleotides: TGTGCCAGCAGCTTCGACACCGGGACCCCCTTTTTAGAGCAGTTCTTC.

V and J are TRBV18 and TRBJ2-3; the D call may be TRBD1 or TRBD2 (5 bases each). Deletions cut 2 bases from V and 2 bases from J, with 20 bases between. Germline V gives CDR1 KGHSH, CDR2 LQKENI. The CDR3 spans 18 residues. CDR3 region: CASSPIQASGTYTDTQYF. The CDR3 bases are TGTGCCAGCTCACCAATTCAAGCGTCGGGGACCTACACAGATACGCAGTATTTT.

This chain connects TRBV10-2 to TRBJ2-7, with TRBD2 identical over 13 bases. Trimming at V came to 4 bases and at J to 4 bases, leaving 4 bases not matched to a gene. CDR1 is WSHSY, CDR2 SAAADI, per germline. This CDR3 has 15 amino acids. The CDR3 here is CASSGTSGSRYEQYF. DNA for the CDR3: TGCGCCAGCAGTGGGACTAGCGGGAGTCGGTACGAGCAGTACTTC.

This chain uses TRBV28 with TRBJ1-1; 10 bases line up with TRBD1. CDR3 length equals 15 residues. Germline V lookup: CDR1 MDHEN, CDR2 SYDVKM. DNA for the CDR3: TGTGTCTCGCACCAAGGGACAGGGGTGAACACTGAAGCTTTCTTT. This sequence encodes CVSHQGTGVNTEAFF. Full variable domain (outside the CDR3, taken from reference TRBV28 and TRBJ1-1): DVKVTQSSRYLVKRTGEKVFLECVQDMDHENMFWYRQDPGLGLRLIYFSYDVKMKEKGDIPEGYSVSREKKERFSLILESASTNQTSMYLCVSHQGTGVNTEAFFGQGTRLTVV.

V and J are TRBV28 and TRBJ2-1; a possible D gene is TRBD1 (6 bases). The V and J ends lost 7 bases and 4 bases respectively, with 17 bases between them. The germline V gene has CDR1 MDHEN and CDR2 SYDVKM. The CDR3 length is 15 residues. CDR3 nucleotides: TGTGCCAGCACCCCACAGGGACACTTATACAATGAGCAGTTCTTC. As protein: CASTPQGHLYNEQFF. Full variable domain (missing parts from reference TRBV28 and TRBJ2-1): DVKVTQSSRYLVKRTGEKVFLECVQDMDHENMFWYRQDPGLGLRLIYFSYDVKMKEKGDIPEGYSVSREKKERFSLILESASTNQTSMYLCASTPQGHLYNEQFFGPGTRLTVL.

The chain links TRBV19 to TRBJ2-1; 11 bases are a match to TRBD2. Germline CDR1 reads LNHDA; CDR2 reads SQIVND (reference sequence). J was trimmed by 2 bases and V by 7 bases; bases with no gene match: 7. This CDR3 spans 16 amino acids. In DNA, the CDR3 is TGTGCCAGTACCCCTGGGGGACTAGCGGCCTACAATGAGCAGTTCTTC. This sequence encodes CASTPGGLAAYNEQFF.

This chain connects TRBV4-3 to TRBJ1-2; D is ambiguous. The CDR3 has 14 residues. Deletions cut 4 bases from V and 4 bases from J, with 13 bases between. CDR1 and CDR2 from the germline V gene are LGHNA and YSLEER. CDR3 in DNA: TGCGCCAGCAGCCCCGGCGGGAAGAGCTATGGCTACACCTTC. Translation: CASSPGGKSYGYTF.

The chain combines TRBV5-6 with TRBJ2-5; D perhaps matches TRBD2 (7 bases). Trimming cost V 1 base and J 2 bases, with 12 bases left between them. This CDR3 spans 15 amino acids. The germline CDR1 and CDR2 sequences are SGHDT and YYEEEE. The CDR3 loop is CASSLRGRGQETQYF. The CDR3 DNA is TGTGCCAGCAGCTTGAGGGGGAGGGGTCAAGAGACCCAGTACTTC.

The V gene is TRBV6-1, the J gene TRBJ2-3, with TRBD1 identical over 7 bases. In germline, CDR1 is MNHNS, CDR2 SASEGT. There are 16 residues in the CDR3. The junction had 12 bases not matched to a gene; V was cut back by 1 base and J by 8 bases. CDR3 DNA sequence: TGTGCCAGCAGTGAAGGGGCTAGCATTTCAGGGGGTACGCAGTATTTT. This sequence encodes CASSEGASISGGTQYF.

In this sample, this clone turned up once. One junction end disagrees with the germline gene, perhaps due to a read error. The J gene is TRBJ2-1, the V gene TRBV7-7, with no clear D. The CDR3 covers 15 residues. Looked up from germline, CDR1 is SSHAT and CDR2 is FNYEAQ (reference sequence). CDR3 sequence (DNA): TGTGCTAGCAGTTTAGATTACGGGTCTCACAATGAGCAGTTCTTC. Its translation: CASSLDYGSHNEQFF.

This clone was observed a single time. The gene calls are TRBV11-2 and TRBJ2-5, with D possibly TRBD1 on 6 matching bases. The CDR3 is 14 residues long. CDR1 and CDR2 from the germline V gene are SGHAT and FQNNGV. The ends were cut back, 4 bases at V and 5 bases at J, with 14 bases in the middle. The chain's CDR3 is CASSSYREGETQYF. The CDR3 region has the DNA TGTGCCAGCAGCTCCTACAGGGAAGGCGAGACCCAGTACTTC.

The chain is built from TRBV29-1 and TRBJ2-3; D not resolved. The CDR3 runs to 12 residues. Germline V gives CDR1 SQVTM, CDR2 ANQGSEA. Between the trimmed V and J ends, which lost 6 bases and 0 bases, there was a span of 7 bases. CDR3 protein: CSVLPSTDTQYF. CDR3 in DNA: TGCAGCGTCCTTCCTAGCACAGATACGCAGTATTTT.

This clone appeared a single time. This chain joins TRBV30 and TRBJ2-7; 9 bases are a match to TRBD1. V shed 3 bases and J 1 base; nucleotides not matched to a gene: 10. Per germline, CDR1 GTSNPN and CDR2 SVGIG (reference sequence). The CDR3 length is 16 residues. Here the CDR3 DNA reads TGTGCCTGGAGGGCGACCGGGACAGGGAGGTCCTACGAGCAGTACTTC. Protein product: CAWRATGTGRSYEQYF.

V usage is TRBV9 and J usage is TRBJ2-2; 11 bases fit TRBD2. In germline, CDR1 is SGDLS, CDR2 YYNGEE. The CDR3 consists of 15 residues. V was clipped by 3 bases and J by 7 bases; unmatched bases: 5. CDR3 amino acids: CASSALAGADGELFF. DNA for the CDR3: TGTGCCAGCAGCGCACTAGCGGGAGCCGACGGGGAGCTGTTTTTT.

This clone is a singleton in its sample. The V call is TRBV19, the J call TRBJ2-6; D not resolved. The CDR3 is made up of 15 amino acids. Germline-derived CDR1 and CDR2 are LNHDA and SQIVND (reference sequence). V was clipped by 8 bases and J by 1 base, with 12 bases between them. The CDR3 DNA is TGTGCCAGTGTTCTCTCTGGTTCTGGGGCCAACGTCCTGACTTTC. Translated: CASVLSGSGANVLTF.

This clone was counted only a few times. This chain joins TRBV19 and TRBJ2-1; D gene ambiguous. Deletions cut 6 bases from V and 3 bases from J, with 3 bases between. This CDR3 comprises 11 residues. Germline V gene lookup returns CDR1 LNHDA and CDR2 SQIVND (reference sequence). This chain's CDR3 is CASSIYNEQFF. In DNA, the CDR3 is TGTGCCAGTAGCATCTACAATGAGCAGTTCTTC. Complete variable domain (other parts from reference TRBV19 and TRBJ2-1): DGGITQSPKYLFRKEGQNVTLSCEQNLNHDAMYWYRQDPGQGLRLIYYSQIVNDFQKGDIAEGYSVSREKKESFPLTVTSAQKNPTAFYLCASSIYNEQFFGPGTRLTVL.

The chain couples TRBV6-1 to TRBJ2-1; the D gene could be TRBD1 or TRBD2 (5 bases each). Deletions cut 6 bases from V and 6 bases from J, with 15 bases between. The germline CDR1 and CDR2 sequences are MNHNS and SASEGT. The CDR3 sequence is 14 residues long. Here the CDR3 reads CASRTNRGPNEQFF. CDR3 DNA sequence: TGTGCCAGCAGAACCAACCGGGGACCCAATGAGCAGTTCTTC.

This clone was recorded only once. V usage is TRBV6-6 and J usage is TRBJ2-7; TRBD2 matches at 11 bases. There are 14 residues in the CDR3. Trimming removed 8 bases from V and 5 bases from J; junction bases left unmatched: 8. Germline CDR1 and CDR2: MNHNY and SVGAGI (reference sequence). The CDR3 bases are TGTGCCAGCGTACTAGCGGGAGATTCAGACGAGCAGTACTTC. It yields the protein CASVLAGDSDEQYF.

In regard to this clone: The identical CDR3 is also encoded by other nucleotide sequences in the sample. The chain combines TRBV19 with TRBJ2-7; 7 nucleotides align to TRBD2. The J segment lost 4 bases and the V segment lost 2 bases, leaving 5 bases of the junction unmatched. The CDR3 has 14 amino acids. Germline V CDR1 and CDR2: LNHDA, SQIVND (reference sequence). The CDR3 is CASSIRAGSYEQYF. CDR3 nucleotide sequence: TGTGCCAGTAGTATAAGAGCGGGATCTTACGAGCAGTACTTC.

CDR3 nucleotides: TGCGCCAGCAGTGAAGACAGGGGCTACGAGCAGTACTTC. Protein product: CASSEDRGYEQYF. The rearrangement links TRBV10-1 to TRBJ2-7; 8 nucleotides line up with TRBD1. This CDR3 has 13 residues. Germline CDR1 WNHNN, CDR2 SYGVQD (reference sequence). With V trimmed by 3 bases and J by 3 bases, 1 base remained unmatched.

This chain uses TRBV5-4 with TRBJ2-2; D not certain. V was trimmed by 7 bases and J by 0 bases, leaving 19 bases between them. The V gene's germline CDR1 is SGHNT and CDR2 YYREEE (reference sequence). The CDR3 is 17 amino acids. CDR3 coding DNA: TGTGCCAGCTTCCCCGCCCGTGCGGCTTCGAACACCGGGGAGCTGTTTTTT. It codes for CASFPARAASNTGELFF.

J is TRBJ2-1 and V is TRBV9; 11 nucleotides line up with TRBD2. CDR1 and CDR2 from the germline V gene are SGDLS and YYNGEE. V lost 3 bases to trimming and J lost 4 bases; unmatched junction nucleotides: 3. CDR3 length: 15 amino acids. The DNA for the CDR3 is TGTGCCAGCAGCGCCACTAGCGGGGGTTACAATGAGCAGTTCTTC. Translated: CASSATSGGYNEQFF.

The chain carries TRBV6-6 and TRBJ2-1; D call uncertain. The CDR3 has 12 residues. Germline-derived CDR1 and CDR2 are MNHNY and SVGAGI (reference sequence). With 6 bases removed from V and 8 bases from J, the gap between germline ends came to 11 bases. The DNA for the CDR3 is TGTGCCAGCAGCCCGACCCCGGATGAGCAGTTCTTC. Its protein is CASSPTPDEQFF.

The V call is TRBV19, the J call TRBJ2-3; 8 positions match TRBD2. The trim removed 4 bases at V and 2 bases at J, leaving 11 bases unmatched. CDR1 is LNHDA, CDR2 SQIVND, per germline (reference sequence). The CDR3 runs 17 residues. CDR3 loop: CASSNPRTSGYTDTQYF. The DNA of the CDR3 is TGTGCCAGTAGTAACCCCAGAACTAGCGGTTACACAGATACGCAGTATTTT. Looking up the rest from reference TRBV19 and TRBJ2-3 gives the full variable domain: DGGITQSPKYLFRKEGQNVTLSCEQNLNHDAMYWYRQDPGQGLRLIYYSQIVNDFQKGDIAEGYSVSREKKESFPLTVTSAQKNPTAFYLCASSNPRTSGYTDTQYFGPGTRLTVL.